This T cell receptor (beta chain) was sequenced in a study of blood T cell repertoires in COVID-19. Study background: Both acute and convalescent COVID-19 samples were obtained from the United States, Italy and Spain. From T cells, B-cell-depleted T cells, or PBMCs came the material, which was cDNA or gDNA.

Germline V gives CDR1 KGHDR, CDR2 SFDVKD. The CDR3 runs 22 residues. J lost 3 bases, V lost 4 bases, and 26 bases had no gene match. How the authors handled the data: Amplification of reference gene primers provided the estimated nucleated cell counts. Generated by immunoSEQ multiplex PCR, the TCRdb table keeps only in-frame clones and is missing some. V and J calls and clone size are copied from that table; D and trimming were computed from the DNA. The sample consists of 65,000 to 90,000 clones, about 82% of them appearing once. The sample was peripheral blood. The gene calls are TRBV24-1 and TRBJ2-1; 7 positions agree with TRBD2. This clonotype was obtained from a man aged 50-59 years with active COVID-19. CDR3 DNA: TGTGCCACCAGTGAATCCGCCTCCACAGGAACACGGGCGGGAGTTCTCTACAATGAGCAGTTCTTC. Translated, it gives CATSESASTGTRAGVLYNEQFF.